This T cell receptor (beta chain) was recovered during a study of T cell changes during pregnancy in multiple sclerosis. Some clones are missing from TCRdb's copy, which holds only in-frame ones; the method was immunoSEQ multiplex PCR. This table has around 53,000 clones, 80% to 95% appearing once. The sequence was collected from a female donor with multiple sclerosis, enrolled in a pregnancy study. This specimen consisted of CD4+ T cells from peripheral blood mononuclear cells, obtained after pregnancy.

Here the CDR3 DNA reads TGTGCCAGCAGTTACCAAGGGACAGGGGGCAATCAGCCCCAGCATTTT. It encodes CASSYQGTGGNQPQHF. The chain carries TRBV6-6 and TRBJ1-5; 10 nucleotides align to TRBD1. Germline CDR1 is MNHNY and CDR2 is SVGAGI (reference sequence). The CDR3 has 16 amino acids. Unmatched junction bases numbered 3, after V lost 2 bases and J lost 2 bases.